These 3 T cell receptor beta chains share one sample of origin, sequenced in a study of early T cells in non-severe SARS-CoV-2 infection (dated by TCRdb to the early 2020s). Libraries were prepared through 5' RACE. Instrument used: NextSeq 500. TCRdb applied fastp at Q25 and MiXCR to the public reads, then kept only in-frame beta chains. Rows merge per CDR3 protein into single entries with the most common DNA and genes. In all, the sample holds about 83,000 distinct CDR3 sequences, and roughly an eighth of those were seen once. The top ten hold over 6% of the sample. The sample was whole blood. These receptors came from an adult who was a healthcare worker with PCR-confirmed SARS-CoV-2 infection or an uninfected control (not recorded which).

There are many counts of this clonotype. This chain links TRBV19 with TRBJ1-2; tentatively, D is TRBD1 (5 bases). V lost 4 bases, J lost 1 base, and 16 bases lay in between. The CDR3 length is 16 residues. Germline assignment: CDR1 LNHDA and CDR2 SQIVND (reference sequence). CDR3 protein: CASSTTGRASNYGYTF. The DNA for the CDR3 is TGTGCCAGTAGTACCACCGGCAGGGCGAGTAACTATGGCTACACCTTC. Drawing the rest from reference TRBV19 and TRBJ1-2, the complete variable domain is DGGITQSPKYLFRKEGQNVTLSCEQNLNHDAMYWYRQDPGQGLRLIYYSQIVNDFQKGDIAEGYSVSREKKESFPLTVTSAQKNPTAFYLCASSTTGRASNYGYTFGSGTRLTVV.

In this sample, this clonotype turned up many times. The V and J genes are TRBV20-1 and TRBJ2-2; 8 positions agree with TRBD1. V was clipped by 4 bases and J by 6 bases; unmatched bases: 1. CDR3 length: 12 residues. The germline V gene has CDR1 DFQATT and CDR2 SNEGSKA (reference sequence). The CDR3 loop is CSAKQGAGELFF. The CDR3 nucleotides are TGCAGTGCTAAACAGGGGGCCGGGGAGCTGTTTTTT.

The chain employs TRBV20-1 and TRBJ2-3, with a weak D call TRBD2 (5 bases). Germline CDR1 reads DFQATT; CDR2 reads SNEGSKA (reference sequence). This CDR3 is built from 14 residues. Trimming pared 3 bases from V and 2 bases from J, leaving 12 bases between. CDR3 loop: CSASRPGITDTQYF. Here the CDR3 DNA reads TGCAGTGCTAGCCGTCCGGGAATCACAGATACGCAGTATTTT.